This T cell receptor (beta chain) was identified during a study of cytomegalovirus exposure and HLA in healthy donors (dated by TCRdb to between 2016 and 2019). Concerning the study at large: An earlier analysis of more than 550 of the donors reported 276 Gb of sequence data and 117 million unique TCR beta sequences obtained from about 179 million T cells. About 300 gigabases of sequencing data and tens of millions of unique TCR sequences were included in an early release covering roughly 600 HLA-typed donors. Of the roughly 430 genotyped donors, approximately 82% fell in the genetic ancestry cluster associated with self-reported Caucasian donors. The aim of the study was to test whether cataloging public T cell receptors could identify signatures of past pathogen exposure. The study profiled the T cell repertoires of approximately 700 subjects by immunosequencing and related them to cytomegalovirus serostatus. Besides the first cohort of more than 650 subjects, a separate validation cohort made up of 95 to 150 different subjects was used. To predict cytomegalovirus infection status, the study brought together high-throughput TCR immunosequencing, statistical association of individual TCRs with disease status, and machine learning. To study patterns of TCR occurrence, a later analysis re-analyzed previously published TCR beta repertoires from around 670 donors and added high-resolution HLA genotyping. The later analysis used no new phenotypic data to find candidate immune exposures, relying instead on TCR beta sequences and their occurrence across donors. An earlier analysis of about 620 of the donors applied high-throughput TCR beta sequencing to assess whether each TCR beta V gene segment acted as functional or pseudogenic. Donor age, sex, ethnicity and CMV serostatus were compiled alongside the repertoire data. A later genetic analysis used genome-wide SNP genotypes for about 55% of the 666 donors, treating that subset as a discovery cohort. Every discovery cohort repertoire had been produced on one sequencing platform. HLA typing covered class I and class II loci at four-digit resolution. Typing coverage varied by locus: 629-630 donors for A, B, C, DRB1 and DQB1; 500 to 550 for DQA1; about 590 for DPA1; roughly 450 for DPB1. Four to six DR-DQ haplotypes were handled as single units for association and clustering because linkage in the cohort was strong. On average, 235,054 unique TCR beta nucleotide sequences were sequenced per donor among 300 to 500 genotyped donors of the cohort, with 15% to 20% of those sequences being non-productive.

The library was produced with the immunoSEQ multiplex PCR assay. The multiplex PCR relied on a mix of 60 forward primers for TCR Vbeta segments and 13 reverse primers for TCR Jbeta segments. The CDR3 region of rearranged TCR beta genes was amplified from genomic DNA by a multiplex PCR assay. Amplified TCR beta libraries were sequenced as 87-base-pair reads on the Illumina HiSeq System. Turning to the authors' computational methods: In a later analysis, tens of millions of unique TCR beta chains were counted across the 650 to 700 repertoires, and roughly 11 million of these chains were shared by at least two donors. A nearest-neighbor algorithm error-corrected the raw reads and collapsed the reads into unique sequences, merging closely related sequences to remove PCR and sequencing errors. To assign V, D and J gene segments, CDR3 sequences were aligned to IMGT reference sequences. For a sequence to be retained, a match of at least six nucleotides to both a V gene segment and a J gene segment was required. A rearrangement was called productive if the CDR3 had no stop codons and remained in frame with V and J, and every other rearrangement was called non-productive. CDR3 was defined by IMGT convention, running from the second conserved V-encoded cysteine to the conserved J-encoded phenylalanine. In an earlier analysis of roughly 610 of the donors, sequences lacking an unambiguous match to a single V gene segment were excluded. An earlier analysis of fewer than 750 of the donors called V segments functional above 56.7% productive rearrangements and segregating when the between-donor standard deviation exceeded 5%. To diagnose cytomegalovirus status from the catalog of TCR beta chain sequences, a statistical classification framework was built. V and J gene assignment, in a later analysis, came from comparing TCR nucleotide sequences with IMGT/GENE-DB human TR gene sequences. In a later analysis, CDR3 sequences and most-parsimonious VDJ recombination scenarios were assigned using the TCRdist pipeline. A later analysis defined each TCR beta chain by its CDR3 amino acid sequence plus V-gene family, and excluded reads lacking a unique V-gene family. As a way to deal with suspected cross-contamination and a sequencing artifact, a later analysis dropped roughly 620 nucleotide sequences that were highly shared and had low generation probability. For each public chain, a later analysis derived a clonal expansion index from normalized ranks of inferred template counts within each repertoire. A later analysis computed generation probabilities with a VDJ recombination model fitted to out-of-frame rearrangements, and checked the results against IGoR. In a later analysis, TCR-TCR, TCR-HLA and TCR-CMV co-occurrence was scored with hypergeometric tests, and a repertoire-size bias correction was applied to TCR pairs. A later analysis estimated false discovery rates by permuting HLA or CMV assignments 20 times. In a later analysis, co-occurring TCRs were grouped using DBSCAN, and TCRdist sequence similarity was added for clustering within HLA-allele-positive subsets. For co-occurrence clustering, repertoires with fewer than 30,000 or more than 120,000 public chains were excluded, along with roughly 5 repertoires with anomalous nucleotide sharing. TCRdb mirrors the immuneACCESS table, restricted to in-frame sequences. Some clones are absent from its copies; in checked studies, under half trace to an unresolved V gene, and the reason for the others is unknown. From that table come the V and J calls and clone size; the DNA was used to work out D and trimming. This sample's listing comprises about 96,000 clones. The biggest ten clones account for 3.4% of the sample.

CDR1 and CDR2 were assigned from the germline V gene as SGHDT and YYEEEE. From the cysteine up to the phenylalanine, the CDR3 has a length of 13 residues. The entry retains the CDR3 DNA only, 39 bases that are in frame from base 1. Deletion took 1 base off V and 1 base off J, with a span of 5 bases between the germline ends. The paper as a whole reports these results and caveats: At a false discovery rate of 0.05, a later analysis linked about 16,000 TCR beta sequences to specific HLA alleles. Correlated functional status among segregating V segments might be attributable to linkage disequilibrium, but an unknown experimental factor could not be ruled out. Across donors, most TCR sequences were observed very rarely, whereas some public TCRs were present in many individuals. A few of the identified cytomegalovirus-associated TCR beta chains were confirmed in vitro to be specific for cytomegalovirus antigens. A later analysis found that HLA-associated TCR beta chains were more clonally expanded and had lower generation probabilities than equally common non-associated chains. A later analysis found that most CMV-associated TCR beta chains appeared HLA-restricted, with HLA associations seemingly driven largely by CMV exposure. Because some donors lacked HLA typing at each locus, the association tests relied only on the typed subset. A further reported finding was that TCR beta sequences accurately predicted the HLA-A and HLA-B alleles for most subjects in the first cohort. Some IMGT-functional V segments, including TRBV6-2 and TRBV6-3, could not be told apart with the 87-base-pair reads, so those segments were excluded. In this cohort, only TCR beta chains were sequenced, and detectable features were limited by the absence of alpha or paired-chain data. The classifier was reported to diagnose cytomegalovirus status with high specificity and sensitivity in both the original cohort and the validation cohort. A cluster of highly shared sequence variants was judged likely to be a technical artifact of the sequencing pipeline. In a later analysis, several top co-occurrence clusters were reported to appear linked to parvovirus B19, influenza, CMV and Epstein-Barr virus. A later genetic analysis associated a missense DCLRE1C variant with V-gene and J-gene trimming of TCR beta chains, and an independent cohort replicated the association. The study gave a list of 150 to 200 TCR beta chains associated with cytomegalovirus. Because counts were too low, 15 to 20 rarely observed V segments, including chromosome 9 orphons, were excluded from the earlier analysis of under 650 of the donors. According to a later analysis, TCR association rates differed among HLA loci, with DRB1 alleles showing the most associated TCRs and HLA-C alleles showing the fewest. When HLA alleles, especially DR and DQ, strongly co-occurred, attributing TCR associations to individual alleles was difficult. Compared with the roughly 670-donor mean, donors in an Asian-associated ancestry cluster had fewer N-insertions in productive TCRs, according to a later genetic analysis. The authors suggested that the approach could potentially be extended to other disease states and immunological phenotypes. Roughly uniform sequencing depth across donors was assumed in presence/absence analyses, although this assumption may not hold. CMV serostatus was the only immune exposure information available for the cohort. Broadly in line with IMGT annotations, most TCR beta V segments showed up in productive rearrangements about 87% or about 30% of the time in an earlier analysis of around 550 of the donors.

In total, just over 650 healthy bone marrow donors made up the cohort. At the time of sampling, every cohort member was nominally healthy, though immune exposures that went unrecorded were likely present. The donor was CMV seronegative and was included in the group of about 400 seronegative cohort members. Every donor gave a peripheral blood sample, and the peripheral blood mononuclear cells from that sample were used for TCR beta sequencing. Genomic DNA was extracted from the blood cell samples with the Qiagen DNeasy Blood Extraction Kit. With respect to this clone: Its recognized antigen is unknown.

The chain employs TRBV5-6 and TRBJ1-1; too little of a D gene remains to name it. Sequencing input: PBMCs. The sequence derives from a woman in her twenties or thirties in good health and CMV-seronegative. CDR3 sequence: CASSLRRNTEAFF. The nucleotides are TGTGCCAGCAGCTTGCGGAGGAACACTGAAGCTTTCTTT.